Listed here are 20 T cell receptor beta chains from one sample, sequenced in a study of blood T cells in healthy people across ages. A second roughly 7 to 12 cycle PCR used barcoded and J-beta primers. TCRdb used MiXCR to reprocess the 5' RACE reads, holding one entry per CDR3 protein. The table has 600,000 to 1,000,000 distinct CDR3 sequences, roughly 25% seen once. In addition, the sample was reused for a study of T cells of mothers and their children.

The sample consisted of blood. The receptors originated from a boy between 10 and 17 years old in good health.

This chain uses TRBV20-1 with TRBJ1-1; perhaps TRBD1 as D (5 bases). This CDR3 is built from 15 residues. Trimming left V 3 bases short and J 3 bases short, with 17 bases between. Germline lookup yields CDR1 DFQATT and CDR2 SNEGSKA (reference sequence). The CDR3 sequence is CSASPGLVRDTEAFF. The DNA of the CDR3 is TGCAGTGCTAGCCCGGGGCTGGTAAGGGACACTGAAGCTTTCTTT.

V usage is TRBV21-1 and J usage is TRBJ2-1. TRBV21-1 is flagged as a pseudogene. CDR3 length: 8 residues. The CDR3 protein is CASSKEFF. CDR3 sequence (DNA): TGTGCCAGCAGCAAGGAGTTCTTC.

This clonotype occurred a few times. The V call is TRBV2, the J call TRBJ1-5; D is unresolved. The ends were cut back, 8 bases at V and 2 bases at J, with 13 bases in the middle. The germline V gene encodes CDR1 SNHLY and CDR2 FYNNEI. The CDR3 has 14 residues. The CDR3 DNA is TGTGCCAGCTTCTCAGGTCTCGGCAATCAGCCCCAGCATTTT. This translates into CASFSGLGNQPQHF.

The CDR3 nucleotides read TGTGCCAGCAGTTATTACCTAGCGGGAGGGAAAACAGATACGCAGTATTTT. It translates to CASSYYLAGGKTDTQYF. This chain links TRBV6-5 with TRBJ2-3; 12 bases are a match to TRBD2. CDR1 and CDR2 from the germline V gene are MNHEY and SVGAGI. With V trimmed by 3 bases and J by 3 bases, 7 bases remained unmatched. CDR3 length: 17 amino acids.

This clonotype turned up a few times. This chain joins TRBV7-3 and TRBJ2-1, with D possibly called TRBD1 or TRBD2 (5 bases each). This CDR3 is 14 amino acids long. The germline V and J ends were trimmed by 4 bases and 0 bases, with 7 bases remaining between them. Looked up from germline, CDR1 is SGHTA and CDR2 is FQGTGA. The chain's CDR3 is CASSWDGSYNEQFF. The CDR3 DNA is TGTGCCAGCAGCTGGGACGGCTCCTACAATGAGCAGTTCTTC.

This clonotype was detected a few times. The chain carries TRBV28 and TRBJ2-5; D gene ambiguous. Germline V gene lookup returns CDR1 MDHEN and CDR2 SYDVKM. Trimming stripped 3 bases from V and 3 bases from J, with 11 bases between. This CDR3 spans 14 amino acids. The CDR3, as DNA: TGTGCCAGCAGTTTTCTTTGGGGTGAAGAGACCCAGTACTTC. Translation gives CASSFLWGEETQYF.

The V call is TRBV25-1, the J call TRBJ2-1; D unresolved. Trimming removed 2 bases from V and 0 bases from J, with 11 bases in between. The CDR3 runs to 16 residues. Germline CDR1 MGHDK, CDR2 SYGVNS. CDR3 sequence (DNA): TGTGCCAGCAGTGAAAGGGTCGCGAGCTCCTACAATGAGCAGTTCTTC. This codes for CASSERVASSYNEQFF.

This clonotype was found a few times. The chain carries TRBV28 and TRBJ2-5; either TRBD1 or TRBD2 may supply D (6 bases each). CDR1 MDHEN and CDR2 SYDVKM come from the germline V gene. V lost 4 bases to trimming and J lost 0 bases, with 12 bases between them. This CDR3 contains 15 residues. The CDR3 coding sequence is TGTGCCAGCAGTTCCCACAGGGAGGACCAAGAGACCCAGTACTTC. Amino acids: CASSSHREDQETQYF.

This clonotype turned up a few times. The rearrangement uses TRBV21-1 and TRBJ2-1; the DNA was not used to check the table's D call, TRBD2. TRBV21-1 is flagged as a pseudogene. The CDR3 spans 15 residues. CDR3 protein: CASSNSSMTYNEQFF. The CDR3 DNA reads TGTGCCAGCAGCAACTCTAGCATGACCTACAATGAGCAGTTCTTC.

This clonotype was seen many times. The chain is built from TRBV29-1 and TRBJ2-5, with TRBD1 matching over 8 bases. The CDR3 has 12 residues. The V and J ends lost 7 bases and 2 bases, in that order; junction bases with no gene match: 3. Looked up from germline, CDR1 is SQVTM and CDR2 is ANQGSEA. The CDR3 reads CSGNRGQETQYF. The CDR3 DNA is TGCAGCGGGAACAGGGGGCAAGAGACCCAGTACTTC.

The chain couples TRBV15 to TRBJ2-7, with D perhaps matching TRBD2 (5 bases). The CDR3 spans 13 residues. CDR1 and CDR2 from the germline V gene are LNHNV and YYDKDF (reference sequence). With 1 base removed from V and 3 bases from J, the gap between germline ends came to 7 bases. CDR3 loop: CATSRGTFYEQYF. CDR3 coding DNA: TGTGCCACCAGCAGAGGGACTTTCTACGAGCAGTACTTC.

The V call is TRBV6-6, the J call TRBJ1-2, with unresolved D. Trimming stripped 2 bases from V and 5 bases from J, with 12 bases between. The germline V gene has CDR1 MNHNY and CDR2 SVGAGI (reference sequence). The CDR3 is made up of 14 amino acids. CDR3 sequence reads: CASSYDYTDYGYTF. The CDR3 DNA sequence: TGTGCCAGCAGTTACGATTATACAGATTATGGCTACACCTTC.

In its sample, this clonotype was seen a few times. J is TRBJ2-2 and V is TRBV5-1; 13 nucleotides line up with TRBD2. Trimming took 4 bases from V and 5 from J; bases not matched to a gene: 2. The germline CDR1 and CDR2 sequences are SGHRS and YFSETQ. The CDR3 runs to 15 residues. CDR3 sequence (DNA): TGCGCCAGCAGCAGGGGACTAGCGGGAACCGGGGAGCTGTTTTTT. It specifies CASSRGLAGTGELFF.

The gene calls are TRBV7-2 and TRBJ2-1; TRBD2 matches at 9 bases. The CDR3 extends over 16 amino acids. Per the germline V gene, CDR1 is SGHTA and CDR2 is FQGNSA. V was pared by 6 bases and J by 10 bases, with 16 bases of the junction left unmatched. Here the CDR3 DNA reads TGTGCCAGCAGTTCCGCGGGTAGCGGGAGTATGAAAGAGCAGTTCTTC. This gives the protein CASSSAGSGSMKEQFF.

The V and J genes are TRBV5-1 and TRBJ2-5, with D tentatively TRBD1 (5 bases). Germline CDR1 SGHRS, CDR2 YFSETQ. There are 15 residues in the CDR3. Trimming took 0 bases from V and 1 from J, leaving 10 bases between them. The CDR3: CASSLEGFSQETQYF. Here the CDR3 DNA reads TGCGCCAGCAGCTTGGAGGGGTTCTCCCAAGAGACCCAGTACTTC.

This rearrangement joins TRBV18 to TRBJ2-5; weak D call: TRBD1 (5 bases). Germline loops: CDR1 KGHSH, CDR2 LQKENI. This CDR3 is built from 16 residues. Trimming removed 6 bases at V and 0 bases at J, with 17 bases between. The DNA of the CDR3 is TGTGCCAGCTCCCAACTGGCCAGGGCGTACCAAGAGACCCAGTACTTC. It specifies CASSQLARAYQETQYF.

The chain joins TRBV7-2 to TRBJ2-2; the D gene is possibly TRBD1 (6 bases). The CDR3 sequence is 15 residues long. Germline CDR1 and CDR2: SGHTA and FQGNSA. V was shortened by 4 bases and J by 4 bases, with 13 bases between the two germline ends. CDR3 sequence: CASSSTTGGTGELFF. The DNA of the CDR3 is TGTGCCAGCAGCTCAACGACAGGAGGCACCGGGGAGCTGTTTTTT.

This clonotype appeared a few times. The rearrangement links TRBV28 to TRBJ2-5; 9 bases fit TRBD2. The CDR3 covers 15 residues. Germline V CDR1 and CDR2: MDHEN, SYDVKM. V shed 2 bases and J 3 bases; nucleotides not matched to a gene: 4. CDR3 sequence reads: CASSLAGGGEETQYF. CDR3 nucleotide sequence: TGTGCCAGCAGTTTAGCTGGCGGGGGGGAAGAGACCCAGTACTTC.

This clonotype was seen a few times. V is TRBV4-3 and J is TRBJ2-1; 7 bases line up with TRBD2. CDR3 size: 18 residues. The V gene's germline CDR1 is LGHNA and CDR2 YSLEER. J was trimmed by 1 base and V by 2 bases; bases with no gene match: 11. The CDR3 bases are TGCGCCAGCAGCCAAAGTCCCCTAGCGGAGGTGTCCTACAATGAGCAGTTCTTC. Translated: CASSQSPLAEVSYNEQFF.

This clonotype showed up many times. The rearrangement uses TRBV2 and TRBJ2-1; 12 nucleotides match TRBD2. The CDR3 has 19 residues. The germline gives CDR1 SNHLY, CDR2 FYNNEI. With V trimmed by 6 bases and J by 9 bases, 21 bases remained unmatched. The CDR3 DNA follows: TGTGCCAGCAGGCCGCCCTCAGGGGGAGTGCTAGCGGGGGGGCTTGAGCAGTTCTTC. This sequence encodes CASRPPSGGVLAGGLEQFF.